This TCR beta chain came from a study of T cells after posttransplantation cyclophosphamide. The assay was immunoSEQ multiplex PCR, and TCRdb's table has in-frame clones only and misses some. The sample shows about 22,000 clones, none of them appearing just once. Germline CDR1 is SGHNT and CDR2 is YYREEE (reference sequence). Trimming took off 5 bases at V and 2 bases at J, with 10 bases between the two ends. This CDR3 comprises 13 residues. In this sample, this clone turned up many times. This clonotype was sampled from a woman in her forties or fifties in good health, CMV-negative, and a related stem cell transplant donor. The sample was PBMCs. This chain uses TRBV5-4 with TRBJ1-2; TRBD1 might be the D (5 bases). The CDR3 DNA sequence: TGTGCCAGCAGACTAGCAGGGAACTATGGCTACACCTTC. Amino acids: CASRLAGNYGYTF.